This T cell receptor beta chain was recorded in a study of OX40 agonist ivuxolimab in advanced cancers. Looking at the study overall: Antecedent anti-PD-1, anti-PD-L1 or anti-CTLA-4 therapy was permissible, with under 50% having received some. General observations from the study: Expanded clones belonging to CD8+ T cells outnumbered, on average, those of CD4+.

Germline CDR1 SGHDN, CDR2 FVKESK. This CDR3 contains 12 residues. Trimming took 4 bases from V and 12 from J, leaving 16 bases between them. The table came from immunoSEQ multiplex PCR; TCRdb's copy has only in-frame clones and leaves some out. The profile shows 70,000 to 80,000 clones, 90% to 95% of them singletons. Individuals having autoimmune disease history or systemic immunosuppression were not enrolled. Of note for this clone: No antigen is known for it.

The receptor was isolated from an adult with an advanced solid tumor such as melanoma, head and neck, liver or kidney cancer. Sequenced material: CD4+ or CD8+ T cells sorted from blood, taken in a trial of the OX40 agonist ivuxolimab. This chain connects TRBV14 to TRBJ2-7, with D perhaps matching TRBD2 (5 bases). DNA of the CDR3: TGTGCCAGCAGCCCGACTACCGACCCTCGGTACTTC. Amino acids: CASSPTTDPRYF.